This entry lists 18 T cell receptor beta chains sequenced from one sample in a study of cytotoxic CD8 clonotypes in ibrutinib-treated CLL (dated by TCRdb to about 2021). Receptor libraries were prepared by the immunoSEQ multiplex PCR assay. Not all clones reach the TCRdb copy of this immuneACCESS table, which keeps in-frame sequences only. Checked studies attribute under half of the gap to unresolved V genes and leave the rest unexplained. This sample has around 33,000 clones in its table, and about 50% of those were observed once. Of the sample, approximately 17% is held by the ten largest clones. The sample here was PBMCs, taken before ibrutinib treatment. The receptor source for this set is a human donor with chronic lymphocytic leukemia.

There are a few counts of this clone. This chain connects TRBV19 to TRBJ1-2; no clear D. Germline values: CDR1 LNHDA, CDR2 SQIVND (reference sequence). This CDR3 spans 17 amino acids. With 5 bases removed from V and 3 bases from J, the gap between germline ends came to 22 bases. This CDR3 reads CASSSISRSEDHYGYTF. CDR3 bases: TGTGCCAGTAGTTCGATATCGCGCAGTGAGGATCACTATGGCTACACCTTC.

The CDR3 sequence is CASSQEWVAGGPDTGELFF. For the CDR3, the DNA is TGTGCCAGCAGCCAAGAATGGGTGGCGGGGGGGCCGGACACCGGGGAGCTGTTTTTT. The chain couples TRBV4-2 to TRBJ2-2, with 9 bases that match TRBD2. Germline V gene data show CDR1 as LGHNA and CDR2 as YNFKEQ. Losses at the gene ends were 0 bases for V and 3 bases for J; bases not matched to a gene: 11. CDR3 length equals 19 residues.

The chain uses TRBV6-5 and TRBJ1-1; D gene ambiguous. Germline V lookup: CDR1 MNHEY, CDR2 SVGAGI. CDR3 length: 13 amino acids. V was clipped by 10 bases and J by 0 bases, with 12 bases between them. In nucleotides, the CDR3 is TGTGCCATATCTCCGGGGATGAACACTGAAGCTTTCTTT. It codes for CAISPGMNTEAFF.

The chain employs TRBV11-2 and TRBJ2-2, with D possibly TRBD1 on 6 matching bases. The CDR3 is 15 amino acids. Germline-derived CDR1 and CDR2 are SGHAT and FQNNGV. Between the trimmed V and J ends, which lost 1 base and 11 bases, there was a span of 17 bases. The CDR3 is CASSLGRAGVGELFF. DNA for the CDR3: TGTGCCAGCAGCTTAGGCCGGGCAGGGGTGGGTGAGCTGTTTTTT. Based on the CDR3 plus reference TRBV11-2 and TRBJ2-2, the full variable domain is EAGVAQSPRYKIIEKRQSVAFWCNPISGHATLYWYQQILGQGPKLLIQFQNNGVVDDSQLPKDRFSAERLKGVDSTLKIQPAKLEDSAVYLCASSLGRAGVGELFFGEGSRLTVL.

This chain uses TRBV10-3 with TRBJ1-5, with 7 positions matching TRBD1. The J segment lost 3 bases and the V segment lost 7 bases, leaving 3 bases of the junction unmatched. This CDR3 contains 13 residues. Germline-derived CDR1 and CDR2 are ENHRY and SYGVKD. The chain's CDR3 is CAINQGDNQPQHF. CDR3 nucleotides: TGTGCCATCAACCAGGGGGACAATCAGCCCCAGCATTTT.

A few counts support this clone. The rearrangement links TRBV5-6 to TRBJ1-2; 7 nucleotides match TRBD1. The CDR3 has 13 amino acids. V was pared by 5 bases and J by 2 bases, with 3 bases of the junction left unmatched. Germline V gene data show CDR1 as SGHDT and CDR2 as YYEEEE. Here the CDR3 reads CASSGQANYGYTF. The CDR3 DNA follows: TGTGCCAGCAGTGGACAGGCCAACTATGGCTACACCTTC.

By share of the sample, this clone is medium-sized (0.01 to 0.1%). V gene TRBV6-4 combines with J gene TRBJ2-3, with 10 nucleotides matching TRBD2. Germline CDR1 is MRHNA and CDR2 is SNTAGT. This CDR3 region has 13 residues. After removal of 5 bases from V and 4 bases from J, the junction contained 0 bases not matched to a gene. The CDR3 is CASSSGGADTQYF. DNA for the CDR3: TGTGCCAGCAGTAGCGGGGGGGCAGATACGCAGTATTTT.

The genes are TRBV6-1 and TRBJ1-4; D is undetermined. Germline V CDR1 and CDR2: MNHNS, SASEGT. Trimming removed 2 bases from V and 8 bases from J, with 9 bases in between. The CDR3 spans 13 residues. CDR3 protein: CASSESRKEKLFF. DNA of the CDR3: TGTGCCAGCAGTGAATCCAGGAAAGAAAAACTGTTTTTT.

This clone is medium-sized in the sample. V is TRBV7-3 and J is TRBJ1-1; D perhaps matches TRBD1 (6 bases). From germline, CDR1 is SGHTA and CDR2 FQGTGA. With 3 bases removed from V and 4 bases from J, the gap between germline ends came to 12 bases. CDR3 length: 14 residues. The CDR3 spells CASSLGAGFTEAFF. Here the CDR3 DNA reads TGTGCCAGCAGCTTGGGGGCAGGGTTCACTGAAGCTTTCTTT.

The V call is TRBV11-1, the J call TRBJ1-6; D call uncertain. This CDR3 spans 13 amino acids. V shed 1 base and J shed 11 bases, with 9 bases lying between them. The germline CDR1 and CDR2 sequences are SGHAT and FQDESV (reference sequence). CDR3 sequence reads: CASSLGWETPLHF. The CDR3 nucleotides are TGTGCCAGCAGCTTAGGATGGGAAACACCCCTCCACTTT. The full variable domain, rest sourced from reference TRBV11-1 and TRBJ1-6, is EAEVAQSPRYKITEKSQAVAFWCDPISGHATLYWYRQILGQGPELLVQFQDESVVDDSQLPKDRFSAERLKGVDSTLKIQPAELGDSAMYLCASSLGWETPLHFGNGTRLTVT.

This clone was detected only a few times. The chain recombines TRBV2 with TRBJ2-3; 12 nucleotides agree with TRBD2. CDR1 and CDR2 from the germline V gene are SNHLY and FYNNEI. CDR3 length: 15 residues. After removal of 5 bases from V and 5 bases from J, the junction contained 5 bases not matched to a gene. CDR3 residues: CASSNLAGGRDTQYF. In nucleotides, the CDR3 is TGTGCCAGCAGTAATCTAGCGGGGGGGCGAGATACGCAGTATTTT.

The gene calls are TRBV11-2 and TRBJ2-1, with 7 bases identical to TRBD2. The germline V gene encodes CDR1 SGHAT and CDR2 FQNNGV. The V segment lost 8 bases and the J segment 0 bases; nucleotides outside the gene matches: 10. The CDR3 has 16 amino acids. The CDR3 sequence is CASWGGAGLSYNEQFF. The CDR3 DNA reads TGTGCCAGCTGGGGAGGGGCGGGCCTCTCCTACAATGAGCAGTTCTTC.

This CDR3 is CASRGGGGYGYTF. The CDR3, as DNA: TGTGCCAGCCGTGGAGGGGGTGGCTATGGCTACACCTTC. The rearrangement links TRBV6-4 to TRBJ1-2; tentative D call: TRBD1 (6 bases). The CDR3 is 13 amino acids. Germline loops: CDR1 MRHNA, CDR2 SNTAGT. V lost 8 bases, J lost 4 bases, and 14 bases lay in between.

The chain recombines TRBV5-6 with TRBJ2-7, with 9 bases matching TRBD1. V gave up 4 bases and J gave up 3 bases; unmatched junction bases: 8. The CDR3 is made up of 15 amino acids. The germline gives CDR1 SGHDT, CDR2 YYEEEE. CDR3 protein: CASSPSGTGFYEQYF. CDR3 nucleotide sequence: TGTGCCAGCAGCCCGTCGGGGACAGGGTTCTACGAGCAGTACTTC.

The CDR3 loop is CASSSVTGGYNEQFF. CDR3 in DNA: TGTGCCAGCAGTTCTGTGACAGGGGGATACAATGAGCAGTTCTTC. The chain uses TRBV6-5 and TRBJ2-1; TRBD1 agrees at 9 bases. From germline, CDR1 is MNHEY and CDR2 SVGAGI. Germline trimming cut 4 bases from V and 4 bases from J; bases unmatched to any gene: 5. The CDR3 sequence is 15 residues long.

The chain couples TRBV5-1 to TRBJ1-1, with unresolved D. This CDR3 region has 15 residues. V was trimmed by 2 bases and J by 0 bases, leaving 11 bases between them. The germline V gene encodes CDR1 SGHRS and CDR2 YFSETQ. The CDR3 DNA follows: TGCGCCAGCAGCTTTCTGGGGAGCGTGAACACTGAAGCTTTCTTT. Amino acids: CASSFLGSVNTEAFF.

V gene TRBV6-1 combines with J gene TRBJ2-2; D may be TRBD1 (5 bases). This CDR3 comprises 15 residues. Trimming shortened V by 8 bases and J by 3 bases, and 16 bases separated the two germline ends. From germline, CDR1 is MNHNS and CDR2 SASEGT. For the CDR3, the DNA is TGTGCCAGCCCGCCAAAGGACAAATACACCGGGGAGCTGTTTTTT. Translation: CASPPKDKYTGELFF.

The gene calls are TRBV18 and TRBJ1-5; possibly TRBD1 for D (5 bases). The CDR3 covers 15 residues. Trimming removed 0 bases from V and 7 bases from J, with 13 bases in between. The V gene's germline CDR1 is KGHSH and CDR2 LQKENI. For the CDR3, the DNA is TGTGCCAGCTCACCACCTTATCAGGGTGGGCAGCCCCAGCATTTT. This sequence encodes CASSPPYQGGQPQHF.